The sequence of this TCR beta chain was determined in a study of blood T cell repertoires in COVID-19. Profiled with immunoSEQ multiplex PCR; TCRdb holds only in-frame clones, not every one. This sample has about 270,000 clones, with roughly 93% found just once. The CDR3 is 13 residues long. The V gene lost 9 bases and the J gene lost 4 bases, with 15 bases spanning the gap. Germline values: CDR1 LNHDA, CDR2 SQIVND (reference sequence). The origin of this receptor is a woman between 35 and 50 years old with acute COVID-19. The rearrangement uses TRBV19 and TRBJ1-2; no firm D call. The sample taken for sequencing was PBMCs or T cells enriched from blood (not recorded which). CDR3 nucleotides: TGTGCCAGCATAGACACTCCCCGCTATGGCTACACCTTC. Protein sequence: CASIDTPRYGYTF.